The T cell receptor (beta chain) described here comes from a study of shared clonotypes between healthy human individuals. About the study: Aged 18 to 49, the donors were two women and a few men. Findings and limits, study-wide: In general, naive subsets displayed greater estimated richness than memory subsets did. Donor clonotype sharing was expected to depend on sequencing depth.

This table comes from immunoSEQ multiplex PCR, and its TCRdb copy is limited to in-frame clones, with some not included. This sample yields about 1 million clones, of which about 70% are seen a single time; approximately 1.5% belongs to the top ten. V shed 9 bases and J shed 5 bases, with 13 bases lying between them. The CDR3 loop spans 13 amino acids. Germline V gene sequence: CDR1 MNHNY, CDR2 SVGAGI (reference sequence). Concerning this clone: Antigen: not known.

Donation came from healthy HIV-negative adults that had no recent acute infections or vaccinations. The clonotype was recovered from a man between 18 and 29 years old in good health. Material for sequencing was memory CD4+ T cells sorted from blood. Subset in this sample: CD45RA-negative fraction. This chain connects TRBV6-6 to TRBJ1-4; possibly TRBD1 for D (5 bases). CDR3 sequence reads: CASSRGYNEKLFF. The CDR3 DNA follows: TGTGCCAGTTCTAGGGGCTACAATGAAAAACTGTTTTTT.